This section outlines one TCR beta chain sequence together with its context. This clonotype was picked up a small number of times. Its target antigen remains unknown. Base qualities were left out, and no much larger clone turns up one base away. This record comes from a study of CD8 T cells in ankylosing spondylitis (dated by TCRdb to 2016 to 2017). For context, the study as a whole: The study set out to find disease-linked TCR variants by profiling T cell receptor beta repertoires in ankylosing spondylitis patients and healthy donors. Peripheral blood was sampled, and synovial fluid was additionally collected from ankylosing spondylitis patients. The full study cohort was made up of about 24 ankylosing spondylitis patients and some 100 healthy donors.

CDR1 LGHNA and CDR2 YNFKEQ are derived from the germline V gene. The germline ends are 8 bases apart after V is trimmed by 0 bases and J by 1 base. CDR3 length: 15 amino acids, cysteine to phenylalanine. The only DNA kept is the CDR3, 45 bases in frame from the first base. The run used an Illumina HiSeq 2500. Quantitative 5'-RACE with molecular barcodes was the method used to prepare the TCR beta libraries. The authors processed their data as follows. Disease-linked TCR variants were identified with a new computational method built on a probabilistic model of VDJ rearrangement. TCRdb trimmed the raw reads at Q25, called clones with MiXCR and kept productive beta chains. Rows with a matching CDR3 protein are joined into one entry that keeps the most common DNA and genes. The V and J calls reflect TCRdb's pipeline rather than the authors' work. The table for this sample lists around 770,000 distinct CDR3 sequences; over 9.5% of them were counted only once. Jointly, the top ten make up 0.45% to 0.6% of the sample.

Beyond this particular receptor, the publication reports: Some motif variants had previously been reported in the synovial fluid and blood of reactive arthritis patients, which suggests shared mechanisms of disease initiation. A CD8+ phenotype was shown by the disease-linked clones, which were found at relatively low frequencies in peripheral blood. Blood from ankylosing spondylitis patients appeared to be characterized by a TCR beta motif made up of under ten highly homologous amino acid variants. The disease-linked clones were reported as significantly enriched in matched synovial fluid samples from ankylosing spondylitis patients.

This receptor chain uses TRBV4-2 and TRBJ2-3; no confident D gene assignment can be made. This TCR was sampled from a male donor with ankylosing spondylitis. The specimen was blood, either unsorted or a sorted T cell fraction (not recorded which). The DNA reads as follows: TGTGCCAGCAGCCAAGATCATCGGGGCACAGATACGCAGTATTTT. Its protein is CASSQDHRGTDTQYF.